This T cell receptor beta chain is drawn from a study of OX40 agonist ivuxolimab in advanced cancers. Study in general: Three dose-escalation patients had partial responses: one with hepatocellular carcinoma and two with cutaneous melanoma. General study points: Among the least clonally expanded were partial responders at 0.1-3.0 mg/kg. More expanded clones were seen, on average, in CD8+ T cells than in CD4+.

The assay was immunoSEQ multiplex PCR, and TCRdb's table has in-frame clones only and misses some. Found here are around 70,000 clones, roughly 85% of them singletons; the top ten hold 0.5% to 0.6%. Concerning this clone itself: Its specificity is not known.

The receptor was derived from an adult with an advanced solid tumor such as melanoma, head and neck, liver or kidney cancer. The specimen was CD4+ or CD8+ T cells sorted from blood, collected in a trial of the OX40 agonist ivuxolimab.

The CDR3 loop reads CASSSTGGARVSTDTQYF. CDR3 sequence (DNA): TGCGCCAGCAGCTCTACAGGGGGCGCAAGGGTTAGCACAGATACGCAGTATTTT. The rearrangement joins TRBV5-1 to TRBJ2-3; 9 bases are shared with TRBD1. Germline trimming cut 3 bases from V and 0 bases from J; bases unmatched to any gene: 11. This CDR3 is built from 18 residues. Per germline, CDR1 SGHRS and CDR2 YFSETQ.